This TCR beta chain was identified during a study of blood T cell repertoires in COVID-19. About the research overall: The United States, Italy and Spain supplied acute and convalescent COVID-19 samples. Sources were T cells, B-cell-depleted T cells, or PBMCs; the material itself was cDNA or gDNA.

This clone was detected a few times. CDR1 is SEHNR and CDR2 is FQNEAQ in the germline V gene (reference sequence). Trimming took 2 bases from V and 6 from J, leaving 10 bases between them. This CDR3 is built from 13 residues. Authors' analysis steps: Counts of nucleated cells, estimated from reference gene primer amplification, were obtained. Sequencing was performed with immunoSEQ multiplex PCR; in TCRdb, only in-frame clones are kept and a portion is missing. V, J and clone size are those of that table, while D and trimming were read from the DNA. The top ten hold approximately 7.6% of the sample, which has roughly 220,000 clones, roughly 80% seen once.

The receptor was derived from a woman older than 75 with COVID-19, enrolled during active disease. Sequencing was carried out using peripheral blood. The rearrangement links TRBV7-9 to TRBJ1-1; D not certain. The CDR3 DNA reads TGTGCCAGCAGCTTATCCGGTGCGGCTGAAGCTTTCTTT. The encoded protein is CASSLSGAAEAFF.